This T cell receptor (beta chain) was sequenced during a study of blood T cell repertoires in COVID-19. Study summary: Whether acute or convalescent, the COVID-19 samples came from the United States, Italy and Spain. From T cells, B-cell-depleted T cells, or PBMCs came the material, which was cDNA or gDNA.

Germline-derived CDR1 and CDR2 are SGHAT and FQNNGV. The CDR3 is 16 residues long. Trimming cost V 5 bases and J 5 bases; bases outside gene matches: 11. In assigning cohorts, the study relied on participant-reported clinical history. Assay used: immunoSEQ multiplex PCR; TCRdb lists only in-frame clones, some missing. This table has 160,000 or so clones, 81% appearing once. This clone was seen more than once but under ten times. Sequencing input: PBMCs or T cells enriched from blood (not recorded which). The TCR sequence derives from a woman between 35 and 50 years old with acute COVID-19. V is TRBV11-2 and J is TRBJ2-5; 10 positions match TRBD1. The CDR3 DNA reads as TGTGCCAGCAGCCGGACACGGACAGGGGGGACGGAGACCCAGTACTTC. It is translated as CASSRTRTGGTETQYF.